This TCR beta chain was recorded in a study of radiotherapy plus CTLA-4 blockade in lung cancer. The wider study: Among all patients, 18% showed objective responses, while 30% to 35% had disease control. The study, taken as a whole, reports: Among reported predictors of response, early blood T cell clone dynamics with interferon-beta performed best. TCR clones originating in tumors grew in number in blood after radiotherapy plus ipilimumab.

This CDR3 contains 13 residues. V was pared by 1 base and J by 3 bases, with 6 bases between. Germline V lookup: CDR1 SGHNT, CDR2 YENEEA. About this clone: The antigen is undetermined.

Repertoires were generated with immunoSEQ multiplex PCR, while TCRdb's copy carries only in-frame clones and drops some. The table lists 35,000 to 50,000 clones, 65% to 70% of them singletons. This specimen was peripheral blood, taken from a patient treated with radiotherapy plus ipilimumab. The origin of this receptor is a human donor with non-small cell lung cancer who had a partial response to radiotherapy plus ipilimumab. This chain connects TRBV11-3 to TRBJ1-1; D not resolved. DNA for the CDR3: TGTGCCAGCAGCTTAGGATCAGACACTGAAGCTTTCTTT. Amino acid sequence: CASSLGSDTEAFF.